Listed here is a single TCR beta chain. Its cognate antigen is unknown. The authors took one heparinised blood draw, averaging approximately 120 mL, from each donor. Each sorted population was over 95% pure. This specimen belongs to a study of beta chain features in type 1 diabetes. V lost 4 bases, J lost 7 bases, and 15 bases lay in between. CDR3 size: 15 residues. Germline lookup yields CDR1 SGDLS and CDR2 YYNGEE. Study findings and constraints: Lower insertion and higher deletion counts appeared at VDJ junctions in type 1 diabetes patients.

Expressed TCRB transcripts were sequenced because the entire RNA isolate underwent reverse transcription. Clones were read by immunoSEQ multiplex PCR, and TCRdb kept only the in-frame ones, dropping some. In the table there are more than 150,000 clones, about 9.1% of which are singletons. V is TRBV9 and J is TRBJ1-6, with D maybe TRBD1 (6 bases). This receptor was taken from a woman younger than 30 in good health. The sequencing input was central memory CD4+ T cells from blood. For the CDR3, the DNA is TGTGCCAGCAGCCCCTCGCTCCAGGGGAATTCACCCCTCCACTTT. Protein: CASSPSLQGNSPLHF.